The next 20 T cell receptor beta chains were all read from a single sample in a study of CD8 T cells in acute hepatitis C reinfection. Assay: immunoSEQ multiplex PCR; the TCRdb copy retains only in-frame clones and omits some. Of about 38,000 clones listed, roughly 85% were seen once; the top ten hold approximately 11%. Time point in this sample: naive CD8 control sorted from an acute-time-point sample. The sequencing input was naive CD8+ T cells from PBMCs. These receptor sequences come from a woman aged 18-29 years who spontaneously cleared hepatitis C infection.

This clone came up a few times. The CDR3 sequence: CAKPGGRGSTEAFF. Written as DNA, the CDR3 is TGTGCCAAGCCCGGGGGGCGGGGGAGCACTGAAGCTTTCTTT. The chain carries TRBV2 and TRBJ1-1, with a possible D match to TRBD1 (6 bases). Germline V gives CDR1 SNHLY, CDR2 FYNNEI. V shed 10 bases and J shed 4 bases, with 19 bases lying between them. This CDR3 is 14 amino acids long. Using reference TRBV2 and TRBJ1-1 for the parts outside the CDR3, the full variable domain is EPEVTQTPSHQVTQMGQEVILRCVPISNHLYFYWYRQILGQKVEFLVSFYNNEISEKSEIFDDQFSVERPDGSNFTLKIRSTKLEDSAMYFCAKPGGRGSTEAFFGQGTRLTVV.

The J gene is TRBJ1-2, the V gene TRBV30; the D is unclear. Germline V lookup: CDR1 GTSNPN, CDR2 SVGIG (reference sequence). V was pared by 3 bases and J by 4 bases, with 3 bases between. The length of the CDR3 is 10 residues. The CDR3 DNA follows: TGTGCCTGGAGGGCCTATGGCTACACCTTC. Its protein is CAWRAYGYTF.

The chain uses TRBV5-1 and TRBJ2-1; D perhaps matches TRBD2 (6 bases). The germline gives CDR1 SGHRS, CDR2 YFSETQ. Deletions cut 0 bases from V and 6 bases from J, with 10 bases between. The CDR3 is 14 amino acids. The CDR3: CASSLDGAGNEQFF. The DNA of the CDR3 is TGCGCCAGCAGCTTGGATGGAGCGGGCAATGAGCAGTTCTTC.

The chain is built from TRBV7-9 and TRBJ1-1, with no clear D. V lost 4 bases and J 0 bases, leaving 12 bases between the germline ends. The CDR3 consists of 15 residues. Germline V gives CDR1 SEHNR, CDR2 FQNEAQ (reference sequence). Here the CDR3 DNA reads TGTGCCAGCAGCTACTCCGTGGGAGTGAACACTGAAGCTTTCTTT. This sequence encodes CASSYSVGVNTEAFF.

The CDR3 reads CAVSRLAGENEQFF. For the CDR3, the DNA is TGCGCCGTCTCTAGACTAGCGGGAGAGAATGAGCAGTTCTTC. The chain links TRBV5-1 to TRBJ2-1; 12 nucleotides match TRBD2. Germline V gene data show CDR1 as SGHRS and CDR2 as YFSETQ. V shed 10 bases and J 7 bases; nucleotides not matched to a gene: 9. The CDR3 has 14 amino acids.

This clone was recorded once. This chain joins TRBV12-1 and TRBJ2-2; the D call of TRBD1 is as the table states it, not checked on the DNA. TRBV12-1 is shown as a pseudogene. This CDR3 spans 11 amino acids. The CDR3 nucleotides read TGTGCCAGCCCCCAGGACGGGGAGCTGTTTTTT. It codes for CASPQDGELFF.

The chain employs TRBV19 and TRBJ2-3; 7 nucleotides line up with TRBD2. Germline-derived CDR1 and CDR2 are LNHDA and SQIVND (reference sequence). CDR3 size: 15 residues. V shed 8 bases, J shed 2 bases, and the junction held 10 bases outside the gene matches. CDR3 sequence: CASGNLAEDTDTQYF. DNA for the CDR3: TGTGCCAGTGGGAACCTAGCGGAGGACACAGATACGCAGTATTTT. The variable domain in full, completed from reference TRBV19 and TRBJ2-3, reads DGGITQSPKYLFRKEGQNVTLSCEQNLNHDAMYWYRQDPGQGLRLIYYSQIVNDFQKGDIAEGYSVSREKKESFPLTVTSAQKNPTAFYLCASGNLAEDTDTQYFGPGTRLTVL.

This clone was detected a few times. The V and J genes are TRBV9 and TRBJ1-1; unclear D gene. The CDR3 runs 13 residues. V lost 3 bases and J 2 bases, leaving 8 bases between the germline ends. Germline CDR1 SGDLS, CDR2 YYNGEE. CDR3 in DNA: TGTGCCAGCAGCGACAGTAGTAACACTGAAGCTTTCTTT. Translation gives CASSDSSNTEAFF.

The CDR3 loop reads CASSLASLYNEQFF. The DNA for the CDR3 is TGTGCCAGCAGCTTAGCGAGCCTATACAATGAGCAGTTCTTC. The rearrangement uses TRBV7-9 and TRBJ2-1, with D hard to call. Per the germline V gene, CDR1 is SEHNR and CDR2 is FQNEAQ (reference sequence). V lost 0 bases and J 4 bases, leaving 7 bases between the germline ends. The CDR3 loop spans 14 amino acids.

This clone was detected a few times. This CDR3 is CASSPGYTEAFF. The CDR3, as DNA: TGTGCCAGCAGCCCGGGCTACACTGAAGCTTTCTTT. This sequence joins TRBV4-2 and TRBJ1-1; D remains ambiguous. Germline V lookup: CDR1 LGHNA, CDR2 YNFKEQ. The CDR3 totals 12 residues. V dropped 4 bases and J dropped 3 bases, with 6 bases sitting between them.

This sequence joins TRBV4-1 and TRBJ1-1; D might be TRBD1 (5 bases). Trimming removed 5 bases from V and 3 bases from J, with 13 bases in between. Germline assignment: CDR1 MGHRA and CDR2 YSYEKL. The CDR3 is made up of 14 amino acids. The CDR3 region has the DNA TGCGCCAGCAGCTCCCCAGGGCCCTACACTGAAGCTTTCTTT. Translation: CASSSPGPYTEAFF.

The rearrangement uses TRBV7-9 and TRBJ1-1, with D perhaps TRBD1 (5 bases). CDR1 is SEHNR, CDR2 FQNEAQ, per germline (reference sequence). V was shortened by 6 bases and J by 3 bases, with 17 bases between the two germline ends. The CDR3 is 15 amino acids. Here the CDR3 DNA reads TGTGCCAGCAGGGAATCGGGGGGGATGGACACTGAAGCTTTCTTT. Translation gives CASRESGGMDTEAFF.

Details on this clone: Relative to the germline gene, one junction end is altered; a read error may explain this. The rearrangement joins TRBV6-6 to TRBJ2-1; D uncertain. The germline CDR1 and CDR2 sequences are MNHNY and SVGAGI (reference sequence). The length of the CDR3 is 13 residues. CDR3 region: CASSYTSYHEQFF. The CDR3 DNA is TGTGCCAGCAGTTACACTTCCTACCATGAGCAGTTCTTC.

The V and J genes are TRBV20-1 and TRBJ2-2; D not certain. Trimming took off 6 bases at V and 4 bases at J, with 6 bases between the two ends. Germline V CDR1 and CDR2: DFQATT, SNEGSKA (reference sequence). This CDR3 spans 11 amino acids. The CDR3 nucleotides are TGCAGTGCGGCGAGCACCGGGGAGCTGTTTTTT. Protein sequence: CSAASTGELFF.

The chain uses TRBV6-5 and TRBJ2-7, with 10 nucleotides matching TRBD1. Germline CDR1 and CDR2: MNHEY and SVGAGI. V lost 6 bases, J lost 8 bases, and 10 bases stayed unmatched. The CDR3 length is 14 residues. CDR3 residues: CASSYGQGDLKQYF. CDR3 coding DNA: TGTGCCAGCAGCTACGGACAGGGGGACCTGAAGCAGTACTTC.

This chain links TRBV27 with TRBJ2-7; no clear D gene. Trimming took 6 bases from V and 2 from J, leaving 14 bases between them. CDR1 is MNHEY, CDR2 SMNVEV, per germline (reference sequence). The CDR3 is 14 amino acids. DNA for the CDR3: TGTGCCAGCAGGCCGAACGGTCCGGCCTACGAGCAGTACTTC. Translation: CASRPNGPAYEQYF.

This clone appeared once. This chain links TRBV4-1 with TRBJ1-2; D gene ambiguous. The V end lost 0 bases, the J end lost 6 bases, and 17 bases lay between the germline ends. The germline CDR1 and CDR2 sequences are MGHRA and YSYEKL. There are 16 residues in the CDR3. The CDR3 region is CASSQERYPGSDGYTF. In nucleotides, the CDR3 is TGCGCCAGCAGCCAAGAGAGGTACCCCGGATCGGATGGCTACACCTTC.

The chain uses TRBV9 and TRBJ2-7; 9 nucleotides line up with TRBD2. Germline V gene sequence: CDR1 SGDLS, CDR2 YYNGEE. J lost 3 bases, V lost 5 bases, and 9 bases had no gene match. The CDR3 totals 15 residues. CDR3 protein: CASSTVAGGIYEQYF. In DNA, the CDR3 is TGTGCCAGCAGTACCGTGGCGGGAGGGATCTACGAGCAGTACTTC.

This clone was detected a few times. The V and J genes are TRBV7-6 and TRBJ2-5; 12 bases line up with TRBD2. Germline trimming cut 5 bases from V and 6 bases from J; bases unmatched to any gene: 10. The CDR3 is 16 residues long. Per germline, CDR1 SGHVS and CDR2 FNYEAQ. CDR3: CASSHPLAGGPQTQYF. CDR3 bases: TGTGCCAGCAGCCACCCTCTAGCGGGAGGGCCGCAGACCCAGTACTTC.

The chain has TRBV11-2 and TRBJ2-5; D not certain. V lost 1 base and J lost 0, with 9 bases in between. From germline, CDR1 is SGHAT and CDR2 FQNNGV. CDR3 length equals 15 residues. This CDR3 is CASSLVWADQETQYF. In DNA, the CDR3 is TGTGCCAGCAGCTTAGTGTGGGCGGACCAAGAGACCCAGTACTTC.